Presented here are 22 T cell receptor beta chains from one specimen sequenced in a study of early T cells in non-severe SARS-CoV-2 infection. TCRdb reanalysed the 5' RACE reads using MiXCR and keeps one entry per CDR3 protein. Of tens of thousands of distinct CDR3 sequences in the sample, approximately 4.5% were seen once. Sequenced: whole blood. The receptors come from an adult who was a healthcare worker with PCR-confirmed SARS-CoV-2 infection or an uninfected control (not recorded which).

This clonotype came up many times. This chain links TRBV28 with TRBJ1-5; the D gene is possibly TRBD1 (5 bases). CDR3 size: 12 residues. The V and J ends lost 6 bases and 4 bases respectively, with 7 bases between them. From germline, CDR1 is MDHEN and CDR2 SYDVKM. CDR3 nucleotides: TGTGCCAGCAGACAGGTAAATCAGCCCCAGCATTTT. This gives the protein CASRQVNQPQHF. The full variable domain, with the rest looked up from reference TRBV28 and TRBJ1-5, is DVKVTQSSRYLVKRTGEKVFLECVQDMDHENMFWYRQDPGLGLRLIYFSYDVKMKEKGDIPEGYSVSREKKERFSLILESASTNQTSMYLCASRQVNQPQHFGDGTRLSIL.

This clonotype was seen ten or more times. V and J are TRBV7-9 and TRBJ2-7; D could derive from TRBD1 or TRBD2 (5 bases each). V lost 5 bases to trimming and J lost 2 bases, with 16 bases between them. This CDR3 is 15 amino acids long. The germline gives CDR1 SEHNR, CDR2 FQNEAQ (reference sequence). The CDR3 is CASSPSRGAAYEQYF. The CDR3, as DNA: TGTGCCAGCAGCCCCTCACGGGGCGCGGCCTACGAGCAGTACTTC.

For this clonotype: A much bigger clone sits one base away, suggesting this may be a read error. The rearrangement uses TRBV28 and TRBJ2-5; D gene uncertain. With 10 bases removed from V and 3 bases from J, the gap between germline ends came to 18 bases. The germline V gene encodes CDR1 MDHEN and CDR2 SYDVKM. The CDR3 totals 14 residues. The CDR3 DNA reads TGTGCCACCCAACGTAATGGAGACAAAGAGACCCAGTACTTC. Encoded protein: CATQRNGDKETQYF.

CDR3 sequence: CASSQDRVTLDEQYF. Here the CDR3 DNA reads TGTGCCAGCAGCCAAGATCGAGTAACGCTCGACGAGCAGTACTTC. The genes are TRBV4-2 and TRBJ2-7; no definite D call. With 0 bases removed from V and 5 bases from J, the gap between germline ends came to 14 bases. Germline assignment: CDR1 LGHNA and CDR2 YNFKEQ. This CDR3 region has 15 residues.

This clonotype was observed at least ten times. The chain employs TRBV3-1 and TRBJ1-6, with D possibly being TRBD1 (6 bases). The CDR3 has 19 amino acids. Germline values: CDR1 LGHDT, CDR2 YNNKEL (reference sequence). Trimming took 4 bases from V and 0 from J, leaving 19 bases between them. The CDR3 loop reads CASSLGQISMSSYNSPLHF. DNA of the CDR3: TGTGCCAGCAGCCTCGGACAGATCTCCATGAGCTCCTATAATTCACCCCTCCACTTT.

Ten or more counts support this clonotype. The chain has TRBV7-8 and TRBJ2-2; D unresolved. The CDR3 is made up of 13 amino acids. V was clipped by 3 bases and J by 2 bases, with 4 bases between them. Germline V lookup: CDR1 SGHVS, CDR2 FQNEAQ. The CDR3 DNA reads TGTGCCAGCAGCTTCGTCAACACCGGGGAGCTGTTTTTT. It specifies CASSFVNTGELFF.

This clonotype came up many times. The rearrangement links TRBV7-9 to TRBJ2-7; TRBD2 matches at 8 bases. The V gene end was trimmed by 5 bases and the J gene end by 2 bases; junction bases not matched to a gene: 11. CDR3 size: 16 residues. CDR1 SEHNR and CDR2 FQNEAQ come from the germline V gene (reference sequence). The CDR3 protein is CASSPVPSGLAYEQYF. Written as DNA, the CDR3 is TGTGCCAGCAGCCCAGTTCCGTCGGGACTAGCCTACGAGCAGTACTTC.

This clonotype was observed many times. The V and J genes are TRBV18 and TRBJ1-2; D is perhaps TRBD1 (5 bases). V was pared by 4 bases and J by 4 bases, with 16 bases between. The germline gives CDR1 KGHSH, CDR2 LQKENI. The CDR3 totals 15 residues. CDR3 in DNA: TGTGCCAGCTCACTCCGGGACCCCGGAGTCTATGGCTACACCTTC. This sequence encodes CASSLRDPGVYGYTF.

This clonotype was recorded many times. The chain links TRBV15 to TRBJ1-5; D perhaps matches TRBD1 (5 bases). Germline CDR1 and CDR2: LNHNV and YYDKDF (reference sequence). The CDR3 extends over 14 amino acids. Trimming cost V 0 bases and J 4 bases, with 7 bases left between them. The CDR3 nucleotides are TGTGCCACCAGCAGAGATTGGGGGAATCAGCCCCAGCATTTT. This translates into CATSRDWGNQPQHF.

This clonotype occurred a few times. The J gene is TRBJ2-3, the V gene TRBV20-1; tentative D call: TRBD1 (5 bases). V lost 6 bases and J 0 bases, leaving 13 bases between the germline ends. Germline lookup yields CDR1 DFQATT and CDR2 SNEGSKA (reference sequence). This CDR3 contains 14 residues. CDR3 nucleotide sequence: TGCAGTGCGCACAGGTCCTTTAGCACAGATACGCAGTATTTT. It translates to CSAHRSFSTDTQYF.

With regard to this clonotype: A read error may explain this, as a much larger clone is one base away. The chain recombines TRBV18 with TRBJ2-7; TRBD1 is a possible D gene (6 bases). The CDR3 loop spans 14 amino acids. The V gene's germline CDR1 is KGHSH and CDR2 LQKENI. The CDR3 region is CASSSLQGITEQCF. The CDR3 region has the DNA TGTGCCAGCTCATCCTTACAGGGAATTACCGAGCAGTGCTTC. Full variable domain (missing parts from reference TRBV18 and TRBJ2-7): NAGVMQNPRHLVRRRGQEARLRCSPMKGHSHVYWYRQLPEEGLKFMVYLQKENIIDESGMPKERFSAEFPKEGPSILRIQQVVRGDSAAYFCASSSLQGITEQCFGPGTRLTVT.

This clonotype was observed many times. This chain uses TRBV7-2 with TRBJ1-5; 11 bases match TRBD1. CDR1 is SGHTA, CDR2 FQGNSA, per germline. The CDR3 contains 13 residues. Unmatched junction bases numbered 4, after V lost 8 bases and J lost 7 bases. The CDR3 sequence: CASGTGGFQPQHF. For the CDR3, the DNA is TGTGCCAGCGGGACAGGGGGTTTCCAGCCCCAGCATTTT.

This clonotype appeared many times. The rearrangement joins TRBV6-6 to TRBJ1-5; TRBD1 aligns across 7 bases. V lost 5 bases and J lost 6; bases outside the gene matches: 25. This CDR3 is 20 amino acids long. CDR1 and CDR2 (germline): MNHNY, SVGAGI (reference sequence). The DNA for the CDR3 is TGTGCCAGCAGTGACCGTCCCAAGGGGTTAGGGGGCCCTACTAGTCAGCCCCAGCATTTT. It specifies CASSDRPKGLGGPTSQPQHF.

In its sample, this clonotype was seen many times. The V call is TRBV5-1, the J call TRBJ1-1; tentatively, D is TRBD1 (6 bases). Per germline, CDR1 SGHRS and CDR2 YFSETQ. Trimming took off 1 base at V and 2 bases at J, with 12 bases between the two ends. The CDR3 is made up of 15 amino acids. The CDR3 DNA reads TGCGCCAGCAGCTTGCTTACAGGGCAAAACACTGAAGCTTTCTTT. This codes for CASSLLTGQNTEAFF.

At least ten counts were recorded for this clonotype. The chain combines TRBV20-1 with TRBJ1-6; D not certain. The germline CDR1 and CDR2 sequences are DFQATT and SNEGSKA (reference sequence). The germline V and J ends were trimmed by 5 bases and 8 bases, with 7 bases remaining between them. This CDR3 has 11 residues. The CDR3 bases are TGCAGTGCTCATAGTGATTCACCCCTCCACTTT. Translating gives CSAHSDSPLHF.

This clonotype was seen many times. The CDR3 DNA is TGCAGTGCTATCTTTCCGACAGATAATTCACCCCTCCACTTT. Its protein is CSAIFPTDNSPLHF. The chain recombines TRBV20-1 with TRBJ1-6, with D tentatively TRBD1 (5 bases). Germline V gives CDR1 DFQATT, CDR2 SNEGSKA (reference sequence). Trimming removed 4 bases from V and 5 bases from J, with 12 bases in between. This CDR3 region has 14 residues.

This clonotype was detected ten times or more. This chain joins TRBV2 and TRBJ2-1, with 7 bases matching TRBD1. V shed 5 bases, J shed 15 bases, and the junction held 10 bases outside the gene matches. Germline V gene lookup returns CDR1 SNHLY and CDR2 FYNNEI. The CDR3 covers 12 residues. The CDR3 bases are TGTGCCAGCAGTCTCGACAGGGCCATGGTGTTCTTC. This codes for CASSLDRAMVFF.

Ten or more counts support this clonotype. This chain connects TRBV2 to TRBJ2-2, with D tentatively TRBD1 or TRBD2 (5 bases each). V lost 8 bases and J 1 base, leaving 17 bases between the germline ends. The length of the CDR3 is 16 residues. The germline V gene encodes CDR1 SNHLY and CDR2 FYNNEI. CDR3 region: CASERRRTGNTGELFF. The CDR3 nucleotides read TGTGCCAGCGAGAGGAGGAGAACAGGGAACACCGGGGAGCTGTTTTTT.

This clonotype was found a few times. The V call is TRBV5-4, the J call TRBJ2-2, with D possibly TRBD2 on 6 matching bases. The CDR3 consists of 14 residues. With 0 bases removed from V and 5 bases from J, the gap between germline ends came to 8 bases. Germline assignment: CDR1 SGHNT and CDR2 YYREEE (reference sequence). The CDR3 here is CASSLEEGTGELFF. Here the CDR3 DNA reads TGTGCCAGCAGCTTGGAGGAGGGGACCGGGGAGCTGTTTTTT.

This clonotype was counted at least ten times. The chain combines TRBV5-5 with TRBJ1-2; the D gene is possibly TRBD1 (6 bases). Germline loops: CDR1 SGHKS, CDR2 YYEKEE (reference sequence). V shed 4 bases and J shed 3 bases, with 16 bases lying between them. This CDR3 has 15 residues. This CDR3 reads CASSHQGLGDYGYTF. CDR3 DNA sequence: TGTGCCAGCAGCCATCAGGGGTTAGGGGACTATGGCTACACCTTC.

In its sample, this clonotype was seen many times. The gene calls are TRBV5-1 and TRBJ1-1; D remains ambiguous. V gave up 1 base and J gave up 7 bases, with 14 bases separating them. This CDR3 is built from 14 residues. From germline, CDR1 is SGHRS and CDR2 YFSETQ. The CDR3 loop is CASSLQGREGEAFF. For the CDR3, the DNA is TGCGCCAGCAGCTTGCAAGGGAGAGAGGGTGAAGCTTTCTTT.

This clonotype has only a few counts. The chain couples TRBV7-9 to TRBJ1-1; no clear D. V lost 3 bases to trimming and J lost 1 base, with 12 bases between them. The CDR3 runs to 15 residues. Germline V gene data show CDR1 as SEHNR and CDR2 as FQNEAQ (reference sequence). CDR3 amino acids: CASSFRSLGNTEAFF. CDR3 DNA: TGTGCCAGCAGCTTTAGAAGCTTGGGGAACACTGAAGCTTTCTTT.